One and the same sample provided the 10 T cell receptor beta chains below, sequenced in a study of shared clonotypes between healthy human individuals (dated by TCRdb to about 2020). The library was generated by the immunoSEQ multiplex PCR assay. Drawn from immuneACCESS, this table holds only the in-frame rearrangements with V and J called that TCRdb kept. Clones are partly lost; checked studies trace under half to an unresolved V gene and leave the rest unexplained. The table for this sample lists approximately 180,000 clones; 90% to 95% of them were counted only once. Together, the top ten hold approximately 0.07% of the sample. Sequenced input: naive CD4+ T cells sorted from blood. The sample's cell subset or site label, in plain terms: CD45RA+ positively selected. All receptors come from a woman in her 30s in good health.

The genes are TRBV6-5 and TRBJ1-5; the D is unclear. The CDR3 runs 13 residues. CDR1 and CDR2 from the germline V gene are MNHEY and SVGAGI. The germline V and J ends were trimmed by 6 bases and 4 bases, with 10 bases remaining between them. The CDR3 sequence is CASSPTSNQPQHF. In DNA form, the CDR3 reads TGTGCCAGCAGCCCGACATCTAATCAGCCCCAGCATTTT.

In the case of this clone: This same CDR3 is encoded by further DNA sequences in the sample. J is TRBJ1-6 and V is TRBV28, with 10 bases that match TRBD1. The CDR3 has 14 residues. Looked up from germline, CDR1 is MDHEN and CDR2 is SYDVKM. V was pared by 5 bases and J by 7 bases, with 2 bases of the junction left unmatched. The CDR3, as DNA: TGTGCCAGCAGTCCGGGACAGGGGAATTCACCCCTCCACTTT. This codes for CASSPGQGNSPLHF.

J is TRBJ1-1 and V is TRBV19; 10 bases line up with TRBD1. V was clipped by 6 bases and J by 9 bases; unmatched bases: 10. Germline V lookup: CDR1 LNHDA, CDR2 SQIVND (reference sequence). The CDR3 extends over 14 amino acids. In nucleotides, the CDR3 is TGTGCCAGTAGCGATCATCCGGGACAGGGGAAAGCTTTCTTT. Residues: CASSDHPGQGKAFF. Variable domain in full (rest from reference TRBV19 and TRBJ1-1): DGGITQSPKYLFRKEGQNVTLSCEQNLNHDAMYWYRQDPGQGLRLIYYSQIVNDFQKGDIAEGYSVSREKKESFPLTVTSAQKNPTAFYLCASSDHPGQGKAFFGQGTRLTVV.

The CDR3: CASSGHFKARSNEQFF. CDR3 nucleotides: TGTGCCAGCAGCGGCCATTTCAAGGCCAGAAGTAATGAGCAGTTCTTC. This chain joins TRBV9 and TRBJ2-1, with D unclear. Germline loops: CDR1 SGDLS, CDR2 YYNGEE. V shed 3 bases and J shed 7 bases, with 20 bases lying between them. The CDR3 is made up of 16 amino acids.

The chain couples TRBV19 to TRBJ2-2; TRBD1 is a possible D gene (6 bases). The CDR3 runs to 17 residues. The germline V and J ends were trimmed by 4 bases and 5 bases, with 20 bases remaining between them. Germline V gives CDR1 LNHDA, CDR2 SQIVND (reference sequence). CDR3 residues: CASSTVRGVSWTGELFF. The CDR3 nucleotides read TGTGCCAGTAGTACGGTCAGGGGAGTTTCGTGGACCGGGGAGCTGTTTTTT.

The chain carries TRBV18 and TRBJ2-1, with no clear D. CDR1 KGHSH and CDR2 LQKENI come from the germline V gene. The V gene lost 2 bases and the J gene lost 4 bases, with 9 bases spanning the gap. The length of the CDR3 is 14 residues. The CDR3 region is CASSPGQVYNEQFF. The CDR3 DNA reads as TGTGCCAGCTCACCAGGCCAGGTTTACAATGAGCAGTTCTTC.

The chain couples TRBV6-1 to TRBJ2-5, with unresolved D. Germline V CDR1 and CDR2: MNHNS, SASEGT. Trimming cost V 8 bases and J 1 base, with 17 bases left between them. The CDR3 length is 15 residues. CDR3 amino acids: CASVQGGKPQETQYF. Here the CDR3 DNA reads TGTGCCAGCGTTCAAGGTGGGAAACCCCAAGAGACCCAGTACTTC.

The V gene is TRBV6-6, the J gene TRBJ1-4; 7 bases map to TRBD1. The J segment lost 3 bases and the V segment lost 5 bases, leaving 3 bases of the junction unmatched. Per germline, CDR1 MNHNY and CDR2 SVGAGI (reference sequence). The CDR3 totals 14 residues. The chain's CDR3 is CASSMGQPNEKLFF. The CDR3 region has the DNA TGTGCCAGCAGTATGGGACAGCCTAATGAAAAACTGTTTTTT.

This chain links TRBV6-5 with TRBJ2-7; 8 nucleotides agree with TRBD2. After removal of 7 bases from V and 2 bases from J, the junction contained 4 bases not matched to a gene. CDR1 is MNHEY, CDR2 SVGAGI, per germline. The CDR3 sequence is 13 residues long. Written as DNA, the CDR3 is TGTGCCAGCACTCCGGGGGGGACCTACGAGCAGTACTTC. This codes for CASTPGGTYEQYF.

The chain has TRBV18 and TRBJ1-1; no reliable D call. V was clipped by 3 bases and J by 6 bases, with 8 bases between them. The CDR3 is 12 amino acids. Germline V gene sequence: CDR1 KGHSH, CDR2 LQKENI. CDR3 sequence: CASSPYSPEAFF. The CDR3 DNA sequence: TGTGCCAGCTCACCGTACTCCCCTGAAGCTTTCTTT. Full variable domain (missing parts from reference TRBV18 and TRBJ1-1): NAGVMQNPRHLVRRRGQEARLRCSPMKGHSHVYWYRQLPEEGLKFMVYLQKENIIDESGMPKERFSAEFPKEGPSILRIQQVVRGDSAAYFCASSPYSPEAFFGQGTRLTVV.